This entry features one TCR beta chain sequence. Its antigen remains unidentified. This sample was taken from a study of T cell responses to AZD1222 COVID-19 vaccine. Study context: Both about-4-week and about-12-week second-dose recipients were combined.

TCRdb's table, derived via immunoSEQ multiplex PCR, lists solely in-frame clones and lacks some. The sample has 150,000 or so clones; more than 85% are singletons. V was shortened by 7 bases and J by 5 bases, with 9 bases between the two germline ends. This CDR3 has 12 amino acids. Per the germline V gene, CDR1 is SNHLY and CDR2 is FYNNEI. Study-level results: Donors were largely white British and mainly female; clonal diversity was possibly underestimated.

V gene TRBV2 combines with J gene TRBJ2-1, with a possible D match to TRBD1 (5 bases). This specimen consisted of peripheral blood, obtained on day 0 of AZD1222 vaccination. The receptor was isolated from an adult in good health. CDR3 sequence reads: CASIADNNEQFF. Here the CDR3 DNA reads TGTGCCAGCATCGCGGACAACAATGAGCAGTTCTTC.